This is a list of T cell receptor beta chains from one sample in a study of blood T cell repertoires in COVID-19. The method was immunoSEQ multiplex PCR; TCRdb's version includes in-frame clones alone and lacks a portion of them. Of some 67,000 clones listed, just over 90% are singletons. Sequencing was done on a sample of peripheral blood. These receptors originate from a woman between 18 and 29 years old with acute or convalescent COVID-19. Each CDR3 is given with its conserved first and last residue. The D gene is left open where the match is weak. Only some rows state a clone size, as once, few, many or a class for expanded clones.

cdr3_aa	cdr3_nt	j_call	d_call	clone_size	v_call
CASSHTRGAHNEQFF	TGTGCCAGCAGCCATACGCGGGGGGCCCACAATGAGCAGTTCTTC	TRBJ2-1	TRBD2	-	TRBV28
CAWSRGTGVLELFF	TGTGCCTGGAGTAGAGGGACAGGGGTATTGGAACTGTTTTTT	TRBJ1-4	TRBD1	-	TRBV30
CASSLDLGLATYNEQFF	TGTGCCAGCAGCTTAGATTTGGGACTAGCGACCTACAATGAGCAGTTCTTC	TRBJ2-1	TRBD2	-	TRBV11-2
CASSSYDRAGEQYF	TGCGCCAGCAGTTCCTATGACAGGGCTGGCGAGCAGTACTTC	TRBJ2-7	TRBD1	-	TRBV4-1
CASSFRDRGLSGYTF	TGTGCCAGCAGCTTCCGGGACAGGGGGCTCTCTGGCTACACCTTC	TRBJ1-2	TRBD1	-	TRBV5-6
CASGDRGSSGELFF	TGTGCCAGCGGGGACAGGGGTTCGTCCGGGGAGCTGTTTTTT	TRBJ2-2	TRBD1	many	TRBV7-9
CASSLGLETGATDTQYF	TGCGCCAGCAGCTTGGGGCTCGAGACAGGAGCCACAGATACGCAGTATTTT	TRBJ2-3	-	-	TRBV5-1
CASSLGTSGNNEQFF	TGTGCCAGCAGCTTAGGGACTAGCGGCAACAATGAGCAGTTCTTC	TRBJ2-1	TRBD2	-	TRBV11-3
CASNHAQGTSPLHF	TGTGCCAGCAACCACGCACAGGGGACTTCACCCCTCCACTTT	TRBJ1-6	TRBD1	-	TRBV2
CASSLFRGTESYYGYTF	TGTGCCAGCAGCCTTTTTAGGGGGACAGAAAGCTACTATGGCTACACCTTC	TRBJ1-2	TRBD1	-	TRBV7-8
CASSLGWSSGYNEQFF	TGTGCCAGCAGCTTAGGATGGAGTAGCGGTTACAATGAGCAGTTCTTC	TRBJ2-1	-	-	TRBV7-9
CASSKTGVDEKLFF	TGTGCCAGCAGTAAAACAGGGGTGGATGAAAAACTGTTTTTT	TRBJ1-4	TRBD1	-	TRBV6-2/TRBV6-3
CASSQEGGAHNSPLHF	TGCGCCAGCAGCCAAGAAGGGGGGGCCCATAATTCACCCCTCCACTTT	TRBJ1-6	-	few	TRBV4-1
CASSPQGGAGYGYTF	TGTGCCAGCAGCCCCCAAGGGGGCGCGGGCTATGGCTACACCTTC	TRBJ1-2	TRBD1	-	TRBV3-1/TRBV3-2
CASSEGSGGRGNIQYF	TGTGCCAGCAGTGAGGGGTCAGGGGGCAGGGGTAACATTCAGTACTTC	TRBJ2-4	TRBD1	-	TRBV6-1
CASSQGQPITNGNTIYF	TGTGCCAGCAGCCAAGGACAGCCGATTACTAACGGAAACACCATATATTTT	TRBJ1-3	-	-	TRBV7-9
CASSPGQSNQPQHF	TGTGCCAGCAGCCCAGGGCAGAGCAATCAGCCCCAGCATTTT	TRBJ1-5	-	once	TRBV5-5
CASSETGASRSQPQHF	TGTGCCAGCAGTGAAACAGGGGCAAGTCGGAGTCAGCCCCAGCATTTT	TRBJ1-5	TRBD1	-	TRBV6-1
CASSLGTKAFF	TGTGCCAGCAGCTTAGGGACAAAAGCTTTCTTT	TRBJ1-1	-	-	TRBV7-2
CASSSRTGAVGNTIYF	TGTGCCAGCAGCTCCCGAACCGGTGCGGTTGGAAACACCATATATTTT	TRBJ1-3	-	once	TRBV21-1
CASSRTGFGGFTEAFF	TGTGCCAGCAGCCGGACAGGGTTCGGGGGGTTCACTGAAGCTTTCTTT	TRBJ1-1	TRBD1	-	TRBV6-2/TRBV6-3
CASSLVQGWSYEQYF	TGTGCCAGCAGCTTAGTACAGGGGTGGTCCTACGAGCAGTACTTC	TRBJ2-7	TRBD1	-	TRBV7-8
CASSTSSGGTGSYEQYF	TGTGCCAGCAGCACCTCGAGCGGAGGGACAGGCTCCTACGAGCAGTACTTC	TRBJ2-7	TRBD1	once	TRBV7-9
CASSVFEGAQETQYF	TGTGCCAGCAGCGTTTTCGAGGGGGCACAAGAGACCCAGTACTTC	TRBJ2-5	TRBD1	-	TRBV9
CASSAGTADTEAFF	TGCGCCAGCAGCGCGGGGACGGCGGACACTGAAGCTTTCTTT	TRBJ1-1	-	-	TRBV5-1
CASSQVPGTEAFF	TGTGCCAGCAGCCAAGTCCCGGGGACTGAAGCTTTCTTT	TRBJ1-1	-	-	TRBV3-1/TRBV3-2
CATGGGQEMNTEAFF	TGTGCCACCGGGGGGGGACAAGAAATGAACACTGAAGCTTTCTTT	TRBJ1-1	-	-	TRBV10-3
CASSLLGNQDGYTF	TGTGCCAGCAGCTTATTGGGCAACCAGGATGGCTACACCTTC	TRBJ1-2	-	-	TRBV7-2
CASRLQGAGSPLHF	TGTGCCAGCAGGCTGCAGGGGGCTGGTTCACCCCTCCACTTT	TRBJ1-6	TRBD1	-	TRBV2